Given below is one T cell receptor beta chain in context. This record belongs to a study of regulatory T cells in long-lasting Graves disease. This sample's time point: persistent/refractory GD, antithyroid drugs over 5 years with positive TRAb. Generation of the TCR library employed RNA extracted from PBMCs. Criteria from the American Thyroid Association guidelines were applied to diagnose Graves' disease. In building TCR beta libraries, iRepertoire HTBI primers were used together with Arm-PCR of CDR3 regions. Original processing methods: Identified across the samples were 62 TRBV segments and about 14 TRBJ segments. TCRdb reanalysed the multiplex PCR reads using MiXCR and keeps one entry per CDR3 protein. The V and J calls were determined by TCRdb, not by the authors. This sample carries 300,000 or so distinct CDR3 sequences, roughly a fifth of them seen once, and the ten largest clones take roughly 29%.

The sequencing here drew on peripheral blood mononuclear cells (PBMCs), taken when the disease was refractory, from a patient treated with antithyroid drugs. This clonotype was sampled from a female donor with Graves disease.

CDR3 region: CSVAPQENSPLHF. In DNA form, the CDR3 reads TGCAGCGTTGCCCCACAGGAAAATTCACCCCTCCACTTT. The chain is built from TRBV29-1 and TRBJ1-6; D possibly corresponds to TRBD1 (5 bases). V lost 4 bases, J lost 7 bases, and 11 bases lay in between. Germline values: CDR1 SQVTM, CDR2 ANQGSEA. The CDR3 is 13 residues long.